The 5 T cell receptor beta chains presented below share a single source sample, sequenced in a study of PD-L1 blockade in urothelial cancer. The assay was immunoSEQ multiplex PCR, and TCRdb's table has in-frame clones only and misses some. The data hold tens of thousands of clones, with roughly 80% observed a single time. As to time point: pretreatment peripheral blood. The starting material was PBMCs, obtained around atezolizumab (anti-PD-L1) treatment. The receptors were sampled from a man in his sixties or seventies with urothelial cancer.

The chain combines TRBV28 with TRBJ2-3; TRBD2 matches 13 bases. This CDR3 has 18 amino acids. J lost 1 base, V lost 2 bases, and 6 bases had no gene match. CDR1 and CDR2 from the germline V gene are MDHEN and SYDVKM. The CDR3 bases are TGTGCCAGCAGTTTAGTGAGACTAGCGGGAGGAGGCACAGATACGCAGTATTTT. This sequence encodes CASSLVRLAGGGTDTQYF. Full variable domain (outside the CDR3, taken from reference TRBV28 and TRBJ2-3): DVKVTQSSRYLVKRTGEKVFLECVQDMDHENMFWYRQDPGLGLRLIYFSYDVKMKEKGDIPEGYSVSREKKERFSLILESASTNQTSMYLCASSLVRLAGGGTDTQYFGPGTRLTVL.

A remark on this clone: This sample includes further DNA sequences coding for the same CDR3. V gene TRBV14 combines with J gene TRBJ1-3; D remains ambiguous. The CDR3 length is 15 residues. Per germline, CDR1 SGHDN and CDR2 FVKESK. The V end was cut by 0 bases, the J end by 1 base, with 7 bases between. CDR3: CASSQDPSSGNTIYF. The CDR3, as DNA: TGTGCCAGCAGCCAAGACCCGAGTTCTGGAAACACCATATATTTT.

The V gene is TRBV18, the J gene TRBJ2-7, with 9 bases fitting TRBD1. V lost 7 bases to trimming and J lost 5 bases; unmatched junction nucleotides: 3. This CDR3 contains 12 residues. The germline V gene has CDR1 KGHSH and CDR2 LQKENI. The CDR3 loop is CASLGQGHEQYF. CDR3 nucleotide sequence: TGTGCCAGCTTGGGACAGGGCCACGAGCAGTACTTC.

This clone appeared a few times. The chain couples TRBV10-3 to TRBJ2-1; D is perhaps TRBD2 (5 bases). Trimming cost V 3 bases and J 15 bases, with 21 bases left between them. Germline V lookup: CDR1 ENHRY, CDR2 SYGVKD. The CDR3 totals 14 residues. CDR3 residues: CAISDRIGHNEGFF. CDR3 bases: TGTGCCATCAGTGACCGGATTGGCCACAATGAGGGGTTCTTC.

The J gene is TRBJ2-3, the V gene TRBV19; the D gene is possibly TRBD1 (6 bases). The CDR3 totals 14 residues. Germline assignment: CDR1 LNHDA and CDR2 SQIVND (reference sequence). The V and J ends lost 6 bases and 0 bases respectively, with 10 bases between them. The CDR3 here is CASRDRISTDTQYF. The DNA for the CDR3 is TGTGCCAGTAGGGACAGAATCAGCACAGATACGCAGTATTTT.